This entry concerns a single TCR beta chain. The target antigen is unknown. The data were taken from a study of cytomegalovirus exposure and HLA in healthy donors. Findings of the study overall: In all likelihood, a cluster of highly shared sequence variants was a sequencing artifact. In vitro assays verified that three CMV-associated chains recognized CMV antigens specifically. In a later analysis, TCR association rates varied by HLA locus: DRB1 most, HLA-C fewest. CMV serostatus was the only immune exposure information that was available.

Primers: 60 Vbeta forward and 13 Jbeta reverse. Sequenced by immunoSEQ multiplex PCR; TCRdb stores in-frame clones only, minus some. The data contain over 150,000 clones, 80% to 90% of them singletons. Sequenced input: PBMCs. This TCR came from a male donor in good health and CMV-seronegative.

The CDR3 DNA reads as TGTGCCAGCAGCTTGCCCAGTGCCAGCGGGTCCACAGATACGCAGTATTTT. Translation gives CASSLPSASGSTDTQYF. This chain links TRBV7-9 with TRBJ2-3, with a possible D match to TRBD2 (6 bases). The CDR3 covers 17 residues. The V gene's germline CDR1 is SEHNR and CDR2 FQNEAQ (reference sequence). Deletions cut 3 bases from V and 2 bases from J, with 18 bases between.